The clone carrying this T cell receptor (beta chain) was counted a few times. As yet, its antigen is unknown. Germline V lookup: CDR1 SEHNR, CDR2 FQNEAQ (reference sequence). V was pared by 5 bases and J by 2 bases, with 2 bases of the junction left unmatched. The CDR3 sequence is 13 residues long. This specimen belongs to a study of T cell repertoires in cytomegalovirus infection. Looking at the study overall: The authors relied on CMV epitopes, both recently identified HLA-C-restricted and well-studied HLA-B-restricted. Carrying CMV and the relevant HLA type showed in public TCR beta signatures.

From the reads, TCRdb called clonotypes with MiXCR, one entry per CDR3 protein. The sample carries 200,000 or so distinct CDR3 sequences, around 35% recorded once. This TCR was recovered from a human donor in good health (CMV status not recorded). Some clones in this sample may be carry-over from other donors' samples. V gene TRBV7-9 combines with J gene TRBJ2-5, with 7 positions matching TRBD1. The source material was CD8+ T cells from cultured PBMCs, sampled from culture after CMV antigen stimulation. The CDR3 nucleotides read TGTGCCAGCAGCCGGGACAGACAAGAGACCCAGTACTTC. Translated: CASSRDRQETQYF. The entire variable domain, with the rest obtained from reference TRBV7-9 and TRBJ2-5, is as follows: DTGVSQNPRHKITKRGQNVTFRCDPISEHNRLYWYRQTLGQGPEFLTYFQNEAQLEKSRLLSDRFSAERPKGSFSTLEIQRTEQGDSAMYLCASSRDRQETQYFGPGTRLLVL.